Presented here are 9 T cell receptor beta chains from one specimen sequenced in a study of memory CD4+ T cells and cytomegalovirus serostatus. TCRdb keeps only in-frame clones here, not all; method: immunoSEQ multiplex PCR. The sample lists around 84,000 clones, less than 90% occurring once. The sort gate was single viable CD3+CD4+CD8-CD45RO+ cells for memory CD4+ T cells. The sequenced sample consisted of memory CD4+ T cells from blood. These receptors all come from an adult in good health and CMV-seronegative.

This clone was observed a handful of times. The genes are TRBV7-9 and TRBJ1-1; no clear D. The CDR3 has 15 residues. Germline V CDR1 and CDR2: SEHNR, FQNEAQ (reference sequence). Trimming left V 0 bases short and J 1 base short, with 9 bases between. CDR3 sequence (DNA): TGTGCCAGCAGCTTAGCCGGGAGACAGAACACTGAAGCTTTCTTT. It translates to CASSLAGRQNTEAFF.

The chain recombines TRBV7-8 with TRBJ1-1; D might be TRBD1 (5 bases). This CDR3 region has 15 residues. Germline CDR1 and CDR2: SGHVS and FQNEAQ. V gave up 5 bases and J gave up 3 bases, with 16 bases separating them. DNA for the CDR3: TGTGCCAGCAGCGGGCGGGAGGGGTTTGACACTGAAGCTTTCTTT. Residues: CASSGREGFDTEAFF.

This clone has a handful of counts. This chain joins TRBV18 and TRBJ1-1; 8 bases fit TRBD1. Germline V lookup: CDR1 KGHSH, CDR2 LQKENI. The CDR3 has 16 residues. V dropped 3 bases and J dropped 2; count of bases not matched to a gene: 8. The CDR3 spells CASSPGQGWDNTEAFF. The DNA for the CDR3 is TGTGCCAGCTCACCTGGACAGGGTTGGGATAACACTGAAGCTTTCTTT.

This clone was seen at least ten times. The gene calls are TRBV4-2 and TRBJ2-1; 10 bases match TRBD2. This CDR3 has 15 residues. V lost 1 base, J lost 9 bases, and 6 bases stayed unmatched. CDR1 is LGHNA, CDR2 YNFKEQ, per germline. CDR3 region: CASSQAVAGGGEQFF. In DNA form, the CDR3 reads TGTGCCAGCAGCCAAGCGGTAGCGGGGGGAGGTGAGCAGTTCTTC.

The chain links TRBV27 to TRBJ2-3, with D tentatively TRBD1 or TRBD2 (5 bases each). The ends were cut back, 1 base at V and 6 bases at J, with 17 bases in the middle. CDR1 and CDR2 (germline): MNHEY, SMNVEV (reference sequence). The CDR3 consists of 16 residues. This CDR3 reads CASSLLGVRAADTQYF. The CDR3 region has the DNA TGTGCCAGCAGTTTATTGGGGGTCAGGGCTGCGGATACGCAGTATTTT.

The chain recombines TRBV7-9 with TRBJ2-7; D is perhaps TRBD1 or TRBD2 (5 bases each). Germline CDR1 and CDR2: SEHNR and FQNEAQ (reference sequence). Trimming shortened V by 5 bases and J by 1 base, and 24 bases separated the two germline ends. The CDR3 consists of 18 residues. CDR3: CASSPLGTISARSYEQYF. CDR3 in DNA: TGTGCCAGCAGCCCCCTCGGGACCATTTCCGCCCGGTCCTACGAGCAGTACTTC.

This clone has a handful of counts. V gene TRBV20-1 combines with J gene TRBJ1-1; D is uncertain. Germline V lookup: CDR1 DFQATT, CDR2 SNEGSKA (reference sequence). The V and J ends lost 3 bases and 7 bases respectively, with 9 bases between them. There are 11 residues in the CDR3. The CDR3 protein is CSASPEIEAFF. CDR3 DNA: TGCAGTGCTAGTCCGGAAATTGAAGCTTTCTTT.

The sample holds one count of this clone. V gene TRBV6-5 combines with J gene TRBJ2-1; TRBD1 is a possible D gene (5 bases). The CDR3 is 14 amino acids. V lost 0 bases and J 4 bases, leaving 7 bases between the germline ends. The germline V gene encodes CDR1 MNHEY and CDR2 SVGAGI. CDR3 amino acids: CASSYSRDYNEQFF. CDR3 sequence (DNA): TGTGCCAGCAGTTACTCCAGGGATTACAATGAGCAGTTCTTC.

This clone has only a few counts. V is TRBV19 and J is TRBJ1-2; D remains unclear. The CDR3 is 14 residues long. Per the germline V gene, CDR1 is LNHDA and CDR2 is SQIVND (reference sequence). V was trimmed by 6 bases and J by 4 bases, leaving 15 bases between them. The CDR3 is CASSGQQSGYGYTF. The CDR3 coding sequence is TGTGCCAGTAGCGGTCAACAGTCGGGCTATGGCTACACCTTC.